This T cell receptor (beta chain) was obtained from a study of cytomegalovirus exposure and HLA in healthy donors. Overall study: The use of the same platform for the 120 or so validation repertoires and the roughly 670 first-cohort repertoires was reported by a later analysis.

This CDR3 region has 14 residues. Germline lookup yields CDR1 LGHNA and CDR2 YSLEER. Trimming stripped 5 bases from V and 7 bases from J, with 15 bases between. The method was immunoSEQ multiplex PCR; TCRdb's version includes in-frame clones alone and lacks a portion of them. The sample holds a few hundred thousand clones, more than 80% seen once. The clonotype comes from a woman between 18 and 30 years old in good health and CMV-seronegative. The sequenced sample consisted of PBMCs. J is TRBJ2-4 and V is TRBV4-3; D possibly corresponds to TRBD2 (5 bases). CDR3 amino acids: CASSSLEGNNIQYF. For the CDR3, the DNA is TGCGCCAGCAGCTCCCTCGAGGGTAATAACATTCAGTACTTC.